The clone carrying this T cell receptor beta chain occurred once. Its antigen is still unknown. The data originate from a study of beta chain features in type 1 diabetes. Study context: When patients were set against healthy donors, age, gender and cell yields were similar. The study, taken as a whole, reports: Among type 1 diabetes patients, VDJ junctions had fewer insertions and more deletions. When cDNA is sequenced, cells with high TCR expression could be over-represented. Shorter TCRB CDR3s, moderately but significantly so, were found in Type 1 diabetes patients in all four CD4+ subsets.

Germline values: CDR1 SNHLY, CDR2 FYNNEI. Trimming took 2 bases from V and 4 from J; bases not matched to a gene: 3. The CDR3 is 14 residues long. Expressed TCRB transcripts were sequenced because the isolated RNA had all been reverse transcribed beforehand. This table comes from immunoSEQ multiplex PCR, and its TCRdb copy is limited to in-frame clones, with some not included. The sample has over 40,000 clones, about 66% seen once. Via the markers CD45RO/CCR7/CD25/CD127/CD95/CD27, stem cell-like memory, regulatory, central memory and naive CD4+ cells were sorted. Specimen: Tregs from blood. The chain recombines TRBV2 with TRBJ2-5; 8 bases map to TRBD1. This receptor was identified in a man between 25 and 39 years old with type 1 diabetes. Some clones in this sample may be carry-over from other donors' samples. CDR3 sequence: CASSEQGAGETQYF. Here the CDR3 DNA reads TGTGCCAGCAGTGAACAGGGGGCAGGAGAGACCCAGTACTTC.